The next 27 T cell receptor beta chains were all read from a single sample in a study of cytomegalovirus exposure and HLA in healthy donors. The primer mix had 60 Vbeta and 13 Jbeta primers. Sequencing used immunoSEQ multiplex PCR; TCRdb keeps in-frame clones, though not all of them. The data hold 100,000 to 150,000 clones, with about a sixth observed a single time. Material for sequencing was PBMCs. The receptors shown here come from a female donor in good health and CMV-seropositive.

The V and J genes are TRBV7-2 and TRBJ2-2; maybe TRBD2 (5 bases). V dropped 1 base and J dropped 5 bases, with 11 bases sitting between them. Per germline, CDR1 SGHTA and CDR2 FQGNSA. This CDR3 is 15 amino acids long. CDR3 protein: CASSLGGRDTGELFF. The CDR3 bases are TGTGCCAGCAGCTTAGGCGGACGGGATACCGGGGAGCTGTTTTTT.

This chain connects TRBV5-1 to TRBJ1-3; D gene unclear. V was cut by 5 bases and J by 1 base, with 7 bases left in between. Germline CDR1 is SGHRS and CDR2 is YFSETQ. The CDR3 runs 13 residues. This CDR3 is CASRGGSGNTIYF. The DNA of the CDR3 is TGCGCCAGCAGAGGAGGGTCTGGAAACACCATATATTTT.

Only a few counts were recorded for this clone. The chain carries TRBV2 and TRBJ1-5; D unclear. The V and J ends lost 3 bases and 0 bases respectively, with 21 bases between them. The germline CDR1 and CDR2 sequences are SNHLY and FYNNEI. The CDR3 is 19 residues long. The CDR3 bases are TGTGCCAGCAGTGAGCGGCCTACCGTACAACTTGGTAGCAATCAGCCCCAGCATTTT. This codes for CASSERPTVQLGSNQPQHF.

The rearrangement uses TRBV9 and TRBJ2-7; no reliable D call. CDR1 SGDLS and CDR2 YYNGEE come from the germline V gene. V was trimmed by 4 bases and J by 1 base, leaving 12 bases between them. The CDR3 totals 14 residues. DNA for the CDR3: TGTGCCAGCAGCCCATCCACAGAGTCCTACGAGCAGTACTTC. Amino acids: CASSPSTESYEQYF.

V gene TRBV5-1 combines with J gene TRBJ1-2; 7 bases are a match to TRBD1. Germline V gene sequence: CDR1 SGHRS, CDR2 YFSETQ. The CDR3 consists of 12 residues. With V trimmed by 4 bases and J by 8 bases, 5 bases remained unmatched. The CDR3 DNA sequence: TGCGCCAGCAGCGAGGGACAGATCGGCTACACCTTC. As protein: CASSEGQIGYTF.

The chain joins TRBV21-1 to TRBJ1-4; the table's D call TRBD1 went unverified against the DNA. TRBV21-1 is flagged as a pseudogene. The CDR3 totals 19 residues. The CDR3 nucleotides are TGTGCCAGCAGCAAAAGGGGACAGGGGGGGTTTGAGGCTAATGAAAAACTGTTTTTT. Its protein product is CASSKRGQGGFEANEKLFF.

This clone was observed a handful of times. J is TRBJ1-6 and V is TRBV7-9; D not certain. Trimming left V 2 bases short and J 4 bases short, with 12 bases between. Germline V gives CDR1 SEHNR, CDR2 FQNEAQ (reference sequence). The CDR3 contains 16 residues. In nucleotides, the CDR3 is TGTGCCAGCAGCTTAATGCAGGTCCCGTATAATTCACCCCTCCACTTT. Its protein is CASSLMQVPYNSPLHF.

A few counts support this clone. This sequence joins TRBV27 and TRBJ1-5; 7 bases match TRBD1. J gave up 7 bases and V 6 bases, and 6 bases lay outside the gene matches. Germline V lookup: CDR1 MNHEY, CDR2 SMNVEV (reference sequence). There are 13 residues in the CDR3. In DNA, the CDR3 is TGTGCCAGCAGCATACAGGGGATCCAGCCCCAGCATTTT. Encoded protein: CASSIQGIQPQHF.

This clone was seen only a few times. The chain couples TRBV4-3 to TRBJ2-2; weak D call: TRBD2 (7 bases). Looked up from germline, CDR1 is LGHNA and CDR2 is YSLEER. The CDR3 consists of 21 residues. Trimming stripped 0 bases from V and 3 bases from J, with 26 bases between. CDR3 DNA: TGCGCCAGCAGCCAAGATTCAGACCGAGGGGGGGCGGGGTCATACACCGGGGAGCTGTTTTTT. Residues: CASSQDSDRGGAGSYTGELFF.

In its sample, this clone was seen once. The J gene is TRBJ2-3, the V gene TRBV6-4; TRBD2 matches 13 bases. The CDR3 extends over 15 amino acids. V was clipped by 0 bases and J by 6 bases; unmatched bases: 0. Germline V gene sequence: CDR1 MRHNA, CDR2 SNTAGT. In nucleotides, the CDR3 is TGTGCCAGCAGTGACTCGACTAGCGGGGGGGATACGCAGTATTTT. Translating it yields CASSDSTSGGDTQYF.

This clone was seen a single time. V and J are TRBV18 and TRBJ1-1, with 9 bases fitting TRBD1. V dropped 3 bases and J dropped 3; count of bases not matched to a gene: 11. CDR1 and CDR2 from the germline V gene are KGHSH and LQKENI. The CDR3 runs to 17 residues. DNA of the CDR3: TGTGCCAGCTCACCCAACAGGGGGCGGTACGGGGACACTGAAGCTTTCTTT. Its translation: CASSPNRGRYGDTEAFF. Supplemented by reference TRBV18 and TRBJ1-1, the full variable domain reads NAGVMQNPRHLVRRRGQEARLRCSPMKGHSHVYWYRQLPEEGLKFMVYLQKENIIDESGMPKERFSAEFPKEGPSILRIQQVVRGDSAAYFCASSPNRGRYGDTEAFFGQGTRLTVV.

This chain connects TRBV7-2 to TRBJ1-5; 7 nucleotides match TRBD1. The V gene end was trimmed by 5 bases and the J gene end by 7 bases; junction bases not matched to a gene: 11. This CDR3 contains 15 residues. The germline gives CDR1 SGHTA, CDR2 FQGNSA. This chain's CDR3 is CASSQIGVRGQPQHF. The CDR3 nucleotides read TGTGCCAGCAGCCAAATCGGCGTCAGGGGGCAGCCCCAGCATTTT.

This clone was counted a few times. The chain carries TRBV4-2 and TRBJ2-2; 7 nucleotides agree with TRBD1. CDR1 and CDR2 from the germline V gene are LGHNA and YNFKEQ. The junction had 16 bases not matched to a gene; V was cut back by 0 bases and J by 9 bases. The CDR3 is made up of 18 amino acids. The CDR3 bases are TGTGCCAGCAGCCAAGATCGGATAGGACAGGCGGAGAACCGGGAGCTGTTTTTT. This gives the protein CASSQDRIGQAENRELFF.

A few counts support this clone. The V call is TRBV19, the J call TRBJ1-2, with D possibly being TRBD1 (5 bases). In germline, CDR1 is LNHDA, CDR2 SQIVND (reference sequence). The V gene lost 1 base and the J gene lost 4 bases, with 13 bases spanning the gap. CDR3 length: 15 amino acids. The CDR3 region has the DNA TGTGCCAGTAGTATAGGGGGCTGGCAGTTCTATGGCTACACCTTC. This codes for CASSIGGWQFYGYTF. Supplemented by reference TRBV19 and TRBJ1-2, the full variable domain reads DGGITQSPKYLFRKEGQNVTLSCEQNLNHDAMYWYRQDPGQGLRLIYYSQIVNDFQKGDIAEGYSVSREKKESFPLTVTSAQKNPTAFYLCASSIGGWQFYGYTFGSGTRLTVV.

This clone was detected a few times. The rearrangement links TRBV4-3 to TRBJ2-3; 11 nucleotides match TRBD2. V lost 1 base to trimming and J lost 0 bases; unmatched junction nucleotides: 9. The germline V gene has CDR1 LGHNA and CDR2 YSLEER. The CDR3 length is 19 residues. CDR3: CASSQVPSGGQSSTDTQYF. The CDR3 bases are TGCGCCAGCAGCCAAGTTCCTAGCGGGGGGCAGAGCAGCACAGATACGCAGTATTTT.

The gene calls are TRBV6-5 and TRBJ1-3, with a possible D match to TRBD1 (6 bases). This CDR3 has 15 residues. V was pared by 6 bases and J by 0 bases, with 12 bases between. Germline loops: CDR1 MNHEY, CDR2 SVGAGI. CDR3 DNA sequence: TGTGCCAGCAGAGGAGACAGGTTCTCTGGAAACACCATATATTTT. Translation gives CASRGDRFSGNTIYF.

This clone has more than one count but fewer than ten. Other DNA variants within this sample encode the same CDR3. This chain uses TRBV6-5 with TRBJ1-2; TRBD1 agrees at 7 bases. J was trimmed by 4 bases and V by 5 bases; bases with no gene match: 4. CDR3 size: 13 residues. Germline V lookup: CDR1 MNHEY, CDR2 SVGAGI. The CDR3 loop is CASSRDRGYGYTF. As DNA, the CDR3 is TGTGCCAGCAGTCGGGACAGAGGCTATGGCTACACCTTC.

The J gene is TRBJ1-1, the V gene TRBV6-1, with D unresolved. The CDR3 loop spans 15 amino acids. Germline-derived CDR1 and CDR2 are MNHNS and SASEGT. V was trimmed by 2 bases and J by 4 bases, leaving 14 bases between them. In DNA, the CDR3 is TGTGCCAGCAGTGAAACACCCTTTGGAGGCACTGAAGCTTTCTTT. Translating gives CASSETPFGGTEAFF.

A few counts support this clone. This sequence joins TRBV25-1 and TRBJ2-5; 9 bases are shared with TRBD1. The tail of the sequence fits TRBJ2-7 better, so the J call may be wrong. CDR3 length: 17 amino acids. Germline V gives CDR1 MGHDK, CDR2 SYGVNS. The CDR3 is CASSGVTSGTGSHEQYF. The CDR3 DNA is TGTGCCAGCAGTGGCGTCACCTCCGGGACAGGGTCCCACGAGCAGTACTTC.

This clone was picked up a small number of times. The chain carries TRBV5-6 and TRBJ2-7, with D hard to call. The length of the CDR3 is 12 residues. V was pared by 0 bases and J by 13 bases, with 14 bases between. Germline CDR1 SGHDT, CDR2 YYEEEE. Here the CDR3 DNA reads TGTGCCAGCAGCTTGGGAACCACACACCCTTACTTC. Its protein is CASSLGTTHPYF.

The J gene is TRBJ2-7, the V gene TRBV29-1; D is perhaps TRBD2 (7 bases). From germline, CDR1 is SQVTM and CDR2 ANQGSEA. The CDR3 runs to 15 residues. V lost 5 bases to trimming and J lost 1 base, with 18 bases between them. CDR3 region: CSVRLRGPLSYEQYF. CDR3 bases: TGCAGCGTTAGGTTGCGGGGGCCACTTTCCTACGAGCAGTACTTC.

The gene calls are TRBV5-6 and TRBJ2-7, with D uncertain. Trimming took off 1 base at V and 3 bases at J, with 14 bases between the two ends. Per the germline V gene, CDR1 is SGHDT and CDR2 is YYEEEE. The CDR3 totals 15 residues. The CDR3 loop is CASSLLLYKDYEQYF. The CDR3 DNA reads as TGTGCCAGCAGCTTGTTGCTCTATAAAGACTACGAGCAGTACTTC.

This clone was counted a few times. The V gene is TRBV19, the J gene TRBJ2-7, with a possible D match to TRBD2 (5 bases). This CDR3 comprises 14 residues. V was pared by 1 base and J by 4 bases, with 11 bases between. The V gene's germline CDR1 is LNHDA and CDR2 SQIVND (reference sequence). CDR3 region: CASSIGQSGYEQYF. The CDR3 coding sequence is TGTGCCAGTAGTATAGGGCAGAGCGGTTACGAGCAGTACTTC.

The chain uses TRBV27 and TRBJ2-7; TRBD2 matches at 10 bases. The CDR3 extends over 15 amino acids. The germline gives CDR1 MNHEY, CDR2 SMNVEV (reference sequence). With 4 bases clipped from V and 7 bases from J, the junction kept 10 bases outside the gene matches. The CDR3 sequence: CASSSPLAGVREQYF. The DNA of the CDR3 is TGTGCCAGCAGTTCCCCCCTAGCGGGAGTAAGGGAGCAGTACTTC.

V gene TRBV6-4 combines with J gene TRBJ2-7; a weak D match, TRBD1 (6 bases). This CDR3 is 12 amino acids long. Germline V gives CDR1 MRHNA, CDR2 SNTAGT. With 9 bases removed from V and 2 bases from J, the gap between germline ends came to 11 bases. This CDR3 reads CARGTPAYEQYF. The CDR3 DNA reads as TGTGCCAGGGGGACACCGGCCTACGAGCAGTACTTC.

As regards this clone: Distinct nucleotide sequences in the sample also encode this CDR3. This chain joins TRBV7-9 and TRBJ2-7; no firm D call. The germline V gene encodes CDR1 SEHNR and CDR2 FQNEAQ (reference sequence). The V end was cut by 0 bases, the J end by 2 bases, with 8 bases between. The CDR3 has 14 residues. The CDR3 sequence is CASSLAGGPYEQYF. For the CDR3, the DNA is TGTGCCAGCAGCTTAGCTGGTGGGCCCTACGAGCAGTACTTC.

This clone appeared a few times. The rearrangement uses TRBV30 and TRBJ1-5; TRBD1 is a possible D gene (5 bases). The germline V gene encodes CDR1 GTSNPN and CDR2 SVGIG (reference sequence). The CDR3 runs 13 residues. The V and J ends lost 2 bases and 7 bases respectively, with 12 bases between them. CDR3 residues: CAWSIRQNQPQHF. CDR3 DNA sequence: TGTGCCTGGAGTATCCGACAGAACCAGCCCCAGCATTTT.